One sample yielded the 10 T cell receptor beta chains listed below, sequenced in a study of blood T cell repertoires in COVID-19. Profiling relied on immunoSEQ multiplex PCR, and the TCRdb table lists in-frame clones only, not all of them. This table holds around 310,000 clones, around 89% found once. The material sequenced was peripheral blood. The source of these receptors is a woman aged 55-69 years with acute or convalescent COVID-19.

V is TRBV21-1 and J is TRBJ1-2; TRBD1 reflects the table's D call only, with no check against the DNA. TRBV21-1 is marked as a pseudogene. This CDR3 contains 13 residues. The CDR3 here is CASRPGPQGGYTF. The CDR3 nucleotides read TGTGCCAGCAGGCCGGGCCCCCAGGGGGGCTACACCTTC.

The CDR3 sequence: CASRTGTPSTDTQYF. The CDR3 nucleotides are TGTGCCAGTAGGACCGGGACTCCTAGCACAGATACGCAGTATTTT. This chain joins TRBV19 and TRBJ2-3, with a tentative D call TRBD2 (6 bases). The germline V and J ends were trimmed by 6 bases and 0 bases, with 13 bases remaining between them. The CDR3 length is 15 residues. CDR1 is LNHDA, CDR2 SQIVND, per germline (reference sequence).

The J gene is TRBJ2-3, the V gene TRBV9, with D possibly matching TRBD1 (6 bases). Trimming cost V 0 bases and J 2 bases, with 10 bases left between them. The CDR3 length is 15 residues. CDR1 and CDR2 from the germline V gene are SGDLS and YYNGEE. The CDR3 reads CASSVGQATTDTQYF. The DNA of the CDR3 is TGTGCCAGCAGCGTAGGACAGGCGACCACAGATACGCAGTATTTT.

The genes are TRBV7-8 and TRBJ1-2; TRBD1 matches at 7 bases. Per germline, CDR1 SGHVS and CDR2 FQNEAQ. The CDR3 length is 15 residues. V lost 6 bases and J lost 4; bases outside the gene matches: 11. Here the CDR3 reads CASRDDNRGLYGYTF. In DNA form, the CDR3 reads TGTGCCAGCAGAGATGATAACAGGGGACTCTATGGCTACACCTTC.

On this clone: The sample has other DNA sequences that encode this CDR3 too. This chain joins TRBV12-3 or TRBV12-4 and TRBJ1-2; maybe TRBD1 (6 bases). CDR3 size: 13 residues. The ends were cut back, 5 bases at V and 4 bases at J, with 11 bases in the middle. The DNA of the CDR3 is TGTGCCAGCAGTCCGACAGGCCCCTATGGCTACACCTTC. Protein product: CASSPTGPYGYTF.

The chain combines TRBV5-1 with TRBJ2-3, with D possibly being TRBD2 (6 bases). There are 13 residues in the CDR3. V lost 4 bases to trimming and J lost 10 bases, with 16 bases between them. CDR1 and CDR2 (germline): SGHRS, YFSETQ. The CDR3 nucleotides are TGCGCCAGCAGCGTGGGGACTGCCATAGCGCAGTATTTT. Protein product: CASSVGTAIAQYF.

The rearrangement links TRBV3-1 (or the pseudogene TRBV3-2) to TRBJ2-3; D uncertain. In germline, CDR1 is LGHDT, CDR2 YNNKEL (reference sequence). The germline V and J ends were trimmed by 4 bases and 4 bases, with 6 bases remaining between them. The CDR3 has 12 amino acids. CDR3 region: CASSLFSDTQYF. CDR3 coding DNA: TGTGCCAGCAGCCTTTTCTCAGATACGCAGTATTTT.

V is TRBV7-6 and J is TRBJ2-2; 11 nucleotides align to TRBD2. Germline V gives CDR1 SGHVS, CDR2 FNYEAQ. The CDR3 contains 17 residues. The V and J ends lost 8 bases and 0 bases, in that order; junction bases with no gene match: 8. CDR3 coding DNA: TGTGCCAGCTCGGGACTAGCGGCTTTCGCGAACACCGGGGAGCTGTTTTTT. It translates to CASSGLAAFANTGELFF.

CDR3 DNA: TGCAGCGTTGAGGGGCAGAAATACAATGAGCAGTTCTTC. Protein sequence: CSVEGQKYNEQFF. This sequence joins TRBV29-1 and TRBJ2-1; weak D call: TRBD1 (5 bases). The CDR3 spans 13 residues. V was trimmed by 3 bases and J by 4 bases, leaving 10 bases between them. Germline lookup yields CDR1 SQVTM and CDR2 ANQGSEA.

The chain joins TRBV29-1 to TRBJ2-1; TRBD2 matches at 7 bases. Germline CDR1 and CDR2: SQVTM and ANQGSEA. Unmatched junction bases numbered 10, after V lost 4 bases and J lost 10 bases. The CDR3 covers 13 residues. The CDR3 DNA reads as TGCAGCGTTGTTTGGGACTACCCTAAAGAGCAGTTCTTC. It specifies CSVVWDYPKEQFF.